This TCR beta chain was recovered during a study of blood T cell repertoires in COVID-19. The wider study: Whether acute or convalescent, the COVID-19 samples came from the United States, Italy and Spain.

V was clipped by 0 bases and J by 1 base; unmatched bases: 11. Germline V gives CDR1 LGHDT, CDR2 YNNKEL (reference sequence). The CDR3 consists of 18 residues. How the authors handled the data: Amplification of reference gene primers was used by the study to estimate nucleated cell counts. The assay was immunoSEQ multiplex PCR, and TCRdb's table has in-frame clones only and misses some. The V and J calls and the clone size are those of that table, but D and trimming were determined from the DNA. The table shows more than 35,000 clones, with under 85% occurring only once. The sequenced sample was peripheral blood. The chain combines TRBV3-1 (or the pseudogene TRBV3-2) with TRBJ2-7; 8 bases match TRBD2. The sequence derives from an elderly woman with acute or convalescent COVID-19. The CDR3 here is CASSQEAPGGGYSYEQYF. The DNA of the CDR3 is TGTGCCAGCAGCCAAGAAGCCCCCGGGGGGGGCTATTCCTACGAGCAGTACTTC.